The rows below give T cell receptor beta chains drawn from one sample of a study of circulating and synovial CD4+ cells in juvenile arthritis. The data were produced by immunoSEQ multiplex PCR, yet TCRdb's version contains in-frame clones alone and is incomplete. The sample contains several thousand clones, roughly 76% of which appear only once. The source material was CD4+ T cells from synovial fluid. These receptor sequences come from a human donor with juvenile idiopathic arthritis. Both conserved end residues are part of each CDR3. Each record gives: V gene, J gene, clone size, D gene, CDR3 protein, CDR3 DNA. The D gene is left open where the match is weak. For some rows the clone size is stated as once, few or many, or as a class when expanded; others skip it.

TRBV4-3	TRBJ2-2	few	TRBD1	CASSRGSDRGNTGELFF	TGCGCCAGCAGCCGTGGTTCGGACAGGGGAAACACCGGGGAGCTGTTTTTT
TRBV18	TRBJ2-7	NA	NA	CASSPQGNEQYF	TGTGCCAGCTCACCGCAGGGGAATGAGCAGTACTTC
TRBV6-1	TRBJ2-1	NA	TRBD2	CASPGLMNNEQFF	TGTGCCAGCCCGGGACTAATGAACAATGAGCAGTTCTTC
TRBV28	TRBJ1-1	NA	TRBD1	CASSLRGRNTEAFF	TGTGCCAGCAGTCTCAGGGGGCGGAACACTGAAGCTTTCTTT
TRBV7-9	TRBJ2-3	NA	TRBD2	CASTHSGGLTDTQYF	TGTGCCAGCACCCATAGCGGGGGCCTCACAGATACGCAGTATTTT
TRBV7-9	TRBJ2-5	NA	TRBD2	CASSSRTSGGQETQYF	TGTGCCAGCAGCTCTCGGACTAGCGGGGGCCAAGAGACCCAGTACTTC
TRBV7-9	TRBJ2-7	NA	TRBD1	CASIPRDRVYEQYF	TGTGCCAGCATTCCCCGGGACAGGGTATACGAGCAGTACTTC
TRBV10-3	TRBJ1-5	NA	NA	CAIRSSGGGNQPQHF	TGTGCCATCAGATCTTCCGGAGGGGGCAATCAGCCCCAGCATTTT
TRBV7-9	TRBJ2-5	NA	TRBD2	CASSPLLAGDGETQYF	TGTGCCAGCAGCCCCCTTCTAGCGGGAGACGGGGAGACCCAGTACTTC
TRBV2	TRBJ1-2	NA	TRBD1	CASRGDRDHGYTF	TGTGCCAGCAGGGGGGACAGGGACCATGGCTACACCTTC
TRBV19	TRBJ2-7	NA	TRBD2	CASSGLAGGIYEQYF	TGTGCCAGTAGTGGACTAGCGGGGGGCATCTACGAGCAGTACTTC
TRBV28	TRBJ1-5	NA	NA	CASSTAGSQVNQPQHF	TGTGCCAGCAGTACCGCTGGCAGCCAGGTCAATCAGCCCCAGCATTTT
TRBV6-6	TRBJ1-2	NA	NA	CASSQYTF	TGTGCCAGCAGCCAATACACCTTC
TRBV9	TRBJ1-1	NA	NA	CASSVDGGNTEAFF	TGTGCCAGCAGCGTAGATGGCGGGAACACTGAAGCTTTCTTT
TRBV5-6	TRBJ2-2	NA	TRBD2	CASSEYGLAGGTGELFF	TGTGCCAGCAGCGAATACGGACTAGCGGGAGGCACCGGGGAGCTGTTTTTT